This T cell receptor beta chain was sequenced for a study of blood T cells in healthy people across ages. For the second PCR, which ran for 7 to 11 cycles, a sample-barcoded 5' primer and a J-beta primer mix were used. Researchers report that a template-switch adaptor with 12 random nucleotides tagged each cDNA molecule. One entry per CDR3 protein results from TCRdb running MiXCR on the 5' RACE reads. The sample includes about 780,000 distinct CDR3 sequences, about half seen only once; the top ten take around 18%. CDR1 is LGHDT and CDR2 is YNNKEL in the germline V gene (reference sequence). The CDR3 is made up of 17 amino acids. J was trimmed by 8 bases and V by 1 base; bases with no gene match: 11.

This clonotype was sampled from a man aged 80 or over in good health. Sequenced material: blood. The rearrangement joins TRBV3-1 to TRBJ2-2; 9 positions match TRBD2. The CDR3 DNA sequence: TGTGCCAGCAGCCAAGCCGGGACTAGCAAGAGGGTTGGGGAGCTGTTTTTT. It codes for CASSQAGTSKRVGELFF.